These 27 T cell receptor beta chains were sequenced from one sample in a study of HIV-infected patients and healthy controls. cDNA was made from approximately 0.55 ug RNA using alpha and beta constant primers. Separate chain-specific third strand synthesis with multiplexing indices produced the alpha and beta libraries. One entry per CDR3 protein results from TCRdb running MiXCR on the 5' RACE reads. The sample lists approximately 12,000 distinct CDR3 sequences, approximately 4.9% occurring once. All unsorted peripheral T cells were captured because whole blood was used without fractionation. The sample was blood. The receptor set was obtained from an adult in good health.

By share, this clonotype counts as medium-sized. The J gene is TRBJ2-5, the V gene TRBV10-3; 7 bases are shared with TRBD2. The CDR3 is made up of 15 amino acids. Germline V gene lookup returns CDR1 ENHRY and CDR2 SYGVKD. J gave up 3 bases and V 6 bases, and 10 bases lay outside the gene matches. The CDR3 here is CAISAGEVVKETQYF. CDR3 bases: TGTGCCATCAGCGCGGGGGAAGTTGTAAAAGAGACCCAGTACTTC.

This clonotype is medium-sized. This sequence joins TRBV7-9 and TRBJ2-3, with D possibly TRBD2 on 5 matching bases. Germline V gives CDR1 SEHNR, CDR2 FQNEAQ (reference sequence). Trimming removed 6 bases from V and 6 bases from J, with 7 bases in between. This CDR3 spans 11 amino acids. The CDR3 loop reads CASRPGDTQYF. CDR3 sequence (DNA): TGTGCCAGCAGGCCGGGGGATACGCAGTATTTT. Full variable domain (rest looked up from reference TRBV7-9 and TRBJ2-3): DTGVSQNPRHKITKRGQNVTFRCDPISEHNRLYWYRQTLGQGPEFLTYFQNEAQLEKSRLLSDRFSAERPKGSFSTLEIQRTEQGDSAMYLCASRPGDTQYFGPGTRLTVL.

This clonotype is categorized as medium-sized. The V gene is TRBV12-3 or TRBV12-4, the J gene TRBJ1-1, with TRBD1 matching 9 bases. There are 15 residues in the CDR3. V trimming: 4 bases; J trimming: 4 bases; junction bases outside the gene matches: 7. The CDR3 DNA reads TGTGCCAGCAGTTGGGGGGACAGGGAATCCACTGAAGCTTTCTTT. Protein sequence: CASSWGDRESTEAFF.

This clonotype rates as medium-sized (0.01 to 0.1%). The chain is built from TRBV15 and TRBJ2-3, with 7 bases that match TRBD2. From germline, CDR1 is LNHNV and CDR2 YYDKDF (reference sequence). J lost 4 bases, V lost 5 bases, and 6 bases had no gene match. The CDR3 runs to 14 residues. As DNA, the CDR3 is TGTGCCACCAGCTACGGGGGGTCCGCAGATACGCAGTATTTT. This gives the protein CATSYGGSADTQYF.

This clonotype was seen many times. This chain joins TRBV6-5 and TRBJ2-7; 10 nucleotides agree with TRBD2. CDR1 and CDR2 from the germline V gene are MNHEY and SVGAGI. The CDR3 loop spans 13 amino acids. With V trimmed by 7 bases and J by 1 base, 1 base remained unmatched. Written as DNA, the CDR3 is TGTGCCAGCAAGCGGGGGGGTTCCTACGAGCAGTACTTC. Protein product: CASKRGGSYEQYF.

There are a few counts of this clonotype. This chain uses TRBV14 with TRBJ2-5; perhaps D is TRBD1 or TRBD2 (5 bases each). V gave up 0 bases and J gave up 2 bases, with 10 bases separating them. This CDR3 has 15 amino acids. The germline V gene encodes CDR1 SGHDN and CDR2 FVKESK. The CDR3 protein is CASSQELRGQETQYF. The CDR3 DNA is TGTGCCAGCAGCCAAGAGCTGAGGGGACAAGAGACCCAGTACTTC.

This clonotype is labeled medium-sized. The rearrangement joins TRBV12-3 or TRBV12-4 to TRBJ1-1, with D uncertain. The CDR3 length is 13 residues. Trimming pared 3 bases from V and 5 bases from J, leaving 10 bases between. The CDR3 DNA reads as TGTGCCAGCAGTTTTCACATAGCTACTGAAGCTTTCTTT. Protein product: CASSFHIATEAFF.

This clonotype was observed at least ten times. The chain is built from TRBV7-9 and TRBJ1-1; TRBD1 might be the D (5 bases). Germline V gene data show CDR1 as SEHNR and CDR2 as FQNEAQ (reference sequence). The CDR3 covers 15 residues. The V and J ends lost 5 bases and 1 base respectively, with 14 bases between them. CDR3 coding DNA: TGTGCCAGCAGCCCCGAAGGGACGGCGAACACTGAAGCTTTCTTT. Encoded protein: CASSPEGTANTEAFF.

This clonotype is labeled as medium-sized. The rearrangement links TRBV12-3 or TRBV12-4 to TRBJ1-5; the match to TRBD1 covers 11 bases. The CDR3 runs 17 residues. Trimming cost V 5 bases and J 1 base; bases outside gene matches: 7. CDR3 loop: CASSPGTGGLSNQPQHF. DNA of the CDR3: TGTGCCAGCAGTCCCGGGACAGGGGGTCTCAGCAATCAGCCCCAGCATTTT.

There are many counts of this clonotype. The V call is TRBV5-1, the J call TRBJ2-3; tentative D call: TRBD2 (5 bases). The CDR3 loop spans 14 amino acids. CDR1 and CDR2 from the germline V gene are SGHRS and YFSETQ. Trimming took off 7 bases at V and 2 bases at J, with 14 bases between the two ends. This CDR3 reads CASFAGGSTDTQYF. The CDR3 nucleotides read TGCGCCAGCTTCGCAGGAGGATCCACAGATACGCAGTATTTT.

This clonotype was counted many times. This chain joins TRBV5-1 and TRBJ2-5, with D possibly being TRBD1 (5 bases). With 4 bases removed from V and 7 bases from J, the gap between germline ends came to 14 bases. This CDR3 is built from 13 residues. The germline V gene encodes CDR1 SGHRS and CDR2 YFSETQ. This CDR3 is CASSQDPQGTQYF. The CDR3 nucleotides read TGCGCCAGCAGCCAGGACCCCCAGGGGACCCAGTACTTC. Using reference TRBV5-1 and TRBJ2-5 for the parts outside the CDR3, the full variable domain is KAGVTQTPRYLIKTRGQQVTLSCSPISGHRSVSWYQQTPGQGLQFLFEYFSETQRNKGNFPGRFSGRQFSNSRSEMNVSTLELGDSALYLCASSQDPQGTQYFGPGTRLLVL.

This clonotype was recorded many times. The gene calls are TRBV16 and TRBJ2-7; TRBD1 agrees at 10 bases. The CDR3 extends over 16 amino acids. V trimming: 4 bases; J trimming: 4 bases; junction bases outside the gene matches: 10. CDR1 and CDR2 (germline): KGHSY, FQNENV. For the CDR3, the DNA is TGTGCCAGCAGCCGTCTTAAAGGGACAGGGGTTTACGAGCAGTACTTC. It codes for CASSRLKGTGVYEQYF.

By share, this clonotype counts as medium-sized. The chain joins TRBV27 to TRBJ2-7; 7 bases map to TRBD2. Trimming removed 6 bases from V and 0 bases from J; junction bases left unmatched: 11. This CDR3 region has 16 residues. The germline gives CDR1 MNHEY, CDR2 SMNVEV (reference sequence). CDR3 coding DNA: TGTGCCAGCAGCCCGGCCCGGGGGGTGATCTCCTACGAGCAGTACTTC. Its translation: CASSPARGVISYEQYF.

This clonotype was observed at least ten times. The genes are TRBV4-2 and TRBJ1-2; D uncertain. The CDR3 spans 15 residues. Germline lookup yields CDR1 LGHNA and CDR2 YNFKEQ. Trimming took 0 bases from V and 0 from J, leaving 8 bases between them. In DNA form, the CDR3 reads TGTGCCAGCAGCCAAGATTCCGGTACTAACTATGGCTACACCTTC. Its translation is CASSQDSGTNYGYTF.

This clonotype was picked up many times. This chain uses TRBV12-3 or TRBV12-4 with TRBJ2-5; 11 nucleotides align to TRBD2. V shed 1 base and J 2 bases; nucleotides not matched to a gene: 3. The CDR3 loop spans 16 amino acids. This CDR3 is CASSLGLAGGQETQYF. The CDR3 DNA reads as TGTGCCAGCAGTTTAGGATTAGCGGGGGGGCAAGAGACCCAGTACTTC.

This clonotype was seen repeatedly, ten times or more. The V call is TRBV19, the J call TRBJ1-1, with 7 positions matching TRBD1. J lost 0 bases, V lost 6 bases, and 7 bases had no gene match. The CDR3 is made up of 15 amino acids. Germline CDR1 LNHDA, CDR2 SQIVND (reference sequence). The CDR3 DNA reads TGTGCCAGTAGCCCTCGACAGGGCATGAACACTGAAGCTTTCTTT. This codes for CASSPRQGMNTEAFF.

There are many counts of this clonotype. The chain recombines TRBV7-9 with TRBJ1-2; tentatively, D is TRBD1 (5 bases). Per germline, CDR1 SEHNR and CDR2 FQNEAQ (reference sequence). V gave up 5 bases and J gave up 8 bases, with 15 bases separating them. There are 13 residues in the CDR3. CDR3 region: CASSIHDRGGYTF. DNA of the CDR3: TGTGCCAGCAGCATCCATGACAGAGGGGGCTACACCTTC.

In its sample, this clonotype ranks as medium-sized. This chain connects TRBV3-1 to TRBJ1-2, with D perhaps TRBD1 (5 bases). The V gene's germline CDR1 is LGHDT and CDR2 YNNKEL (reference sequence). The CDR3 is made up of 15 amino acids. V gave up 3 bases and J gave up 4 bases, with 15 bases separating them. The CDR3 protein is CASSHRDGESYGYTF. In DNA form, the CDR3 reads TGTGCCAGCAGCCACCGGGACGGCGAGTCCTATGGCTACACCTTC.

At least ten counts were recorded for this clonotype. The chain links TRBV2 to TRBJ1-1; D gene unclear. Germline lookup yields CDR1 SNHLY and CDR2 FYNNEI. The germline V and J ends were trimmed by 6 bases and 0 bases, with 14 bases remaining between them. The CDR3 extends over 15 amino acids. The CDR3 nucleotides read TGTGCCAGCAGCGTACGGGTCACGCTGAACACTGAAGCTTTCTTT. The encoded protein is CASSVRVTLNTEAFF.

This clonotype has ten or more counts. The chain couples TRBV5-1 to TRBJ2-7; TRBD1 matches 8 bases. CDR1 SGHRS and CDR2 YFSETQ come from the germline V gene. The CDR3 has 14 amino acids. V shed 5 bases, J shed 0 bases, and the junction held 4 bases outside the gene matches. CDR3 sequence: CASRRDRNSYEQYF. The DNA for the CDR3 is TGCGCCAGCAGACGGGACAGGAACTCCTACGAGCAGTACTTC. The full variable domain, in which reference TRBV5-1 and TRBJ2-7 provide the parts outside the CDR3, is KAGVTQTPRYLIKTRGQQVTLSCSPISGHRSVSWYQQTPGQGLQFLFEYFSETQRNKGNFPGRFSGRQFSNSRSEMNVSTLELGDSALYLCASRRDRNSYEQYFGPGTRLTVT.

This clonotype is labeled as medium-sized. V is TRBV3-1 and J is TRBJ1-1, with D unresolved. V was clipped by 1 base and J by 11 bases, with 14 bases between them. This CDR3 is built from 13 residues. Germline values: CDR1 LGHDT, CDR2 YNNKEL (reference sequence). The CDR3, as DNA: TGTGCCAGCAGCCAAGCCGGAGGGAATATTGCTTTCTTT. As protein: CASSQAGGNIAFF. Using reference TRBV3-1 and TRBJ1-1 for the parts outside the CDR3, the full variable domain is DTAVSQTPKYLVTQMGNDKSIKCEQNLGHDTMYWYKQDSKKFLKIMFSYNNKELIINETVPNRFSPKSPDKAHLNLHINSLELGDSAVYFCASSQAGGNIAFFGQGTRLTVV.

The chain uses TRBV5-1 and TRBJ2-6; 8 positions agree with TRBD1. Germline V gene sequence: CDR1 SGHRS, CDR2 YFSETQ. Trimming took 4 bases from V and 0 from J; bases not matched to a gene: 9. The CDR3 extends over 18 amino acids. This chain's CDR3 is CASSLRDRPISGANVLTF. For the CDR3, the DNA is TGCGCCAGCAGCCTCCGGGACAGGCCCATCTCTGGGGCCAACGTCCTGACTTTC. Using reference TRBV5-1 and TRBJ2-6 for the parts outside the CDR3, the full variable domain is KAGVTQTPRYLIKTRGQQVTLSCSPISGHRSVSWYQQTPGQGLQFLFEYFSETQRNKGNFPGRFSGRQFSNSRSEMNVSTLELGDSALYLCASSLRDRPISGANVLTFGAGSRLTVL.

The chain recombines TRBV7-6 with TRBJ1-1; D is perhaps TRBD1 (6 bases). Trimming shortened V by 5 bases and J by 0 bases, and 13 bases separated the two germline ends. CDR1 and CDR2 (germline): SGHVS, FNYEAQ. The CDR3 is made up of 15 amino acids. The CDR3 DNA sequence: TGTGCCAGCAGCCCCCTGACAGGAATGAACACTGAAGCTTTCTTT. It is translated as CASSPLTGMNTEAFF. The entire variable domain, with the rest obtained from reference TRBV7-6 and TRBJ1-1, is as follows: GAGVSQSPRYKVTKRGQDVALRCDPISGHVSLYWYRQALGQGPEFLTYFNYEAQQDKSGLPNDRFSAERPEGSISTLTIQRTEQRDSAMYRCASSPLTGMNTEAFFGQGTRLTVV.

This clonotype has a count of ten or more. This chain uses TRBV7-9 with TRBJ1-3; 7 positions match TRBD1. Germline V lookup: CDR1 SEHNR, CDR2 FQNEAQ (reference sequence). The CDR3 is made up of 13 amino acids. The trim removed 5 bases at V and 2 bases at J, leaving 0 bases unmatched. CDR3 DNA sequence: TGTGCCAGCAGCACAGGGGCTGGAAACACCATATATTTT. Encoded protein: CASSTGAGNTIYF.

At least ten counts were recorded for this clonotype. The V gene is TRBV7-6, the J gene TRBJ2-3; D is unresolved. Between the trimmed V and J ends, which lost 5 bases and 0 bases, there was a span of 9 bases. The CDR3 is made up of 14 amino acids. CDR1 and CDR2 from the germline V gene are SGHVS and FNYEAQ. CDR3 nucleotides: TGTGCCAGCAGCGCCGGTTCTAGCACAGATACGCAGTATTTT. As protein: CASSAGSSTDTQYF.

In its sample, this clonotype ranks as medium-sized. The chain combines TRBV7-8 with TRBJ1-5; 7 bases match TRBD1. The V and J ends lost 2 bases and 2 bases, in that order; junction bases with no gene match: 6. Germline CDR1 SGHVS, CDR2 FQNEAQ. The CDR3 runs 16 residues. The CDR3 DNA sequence: TGTGCCAGCAGCTTAACTCGGGGGACAGGCAATCAGCCCCAGCATTTT. This encodes CASSLTRGTGNQPQHF.

This clonotype is medium-sized in the sample. The chain links TRBV6-2 or TRBV6-3 to TRBJ2-3; 8 nucleotides agree with TRBD2. Trimming cost V 4 bases and J 0 bases; bases outside gene matches: 6. CDR3 size: 16 residues. The germline CDR1 and CDR2 sequences are MNHEY and SVGEGT. CDR3 in DNA: TGTGCCAGCAGTTCCTTACTAGCGGCTAGCACAGATACGCAGTATTTT. This codes for CASSSLLAASTDTQYF.